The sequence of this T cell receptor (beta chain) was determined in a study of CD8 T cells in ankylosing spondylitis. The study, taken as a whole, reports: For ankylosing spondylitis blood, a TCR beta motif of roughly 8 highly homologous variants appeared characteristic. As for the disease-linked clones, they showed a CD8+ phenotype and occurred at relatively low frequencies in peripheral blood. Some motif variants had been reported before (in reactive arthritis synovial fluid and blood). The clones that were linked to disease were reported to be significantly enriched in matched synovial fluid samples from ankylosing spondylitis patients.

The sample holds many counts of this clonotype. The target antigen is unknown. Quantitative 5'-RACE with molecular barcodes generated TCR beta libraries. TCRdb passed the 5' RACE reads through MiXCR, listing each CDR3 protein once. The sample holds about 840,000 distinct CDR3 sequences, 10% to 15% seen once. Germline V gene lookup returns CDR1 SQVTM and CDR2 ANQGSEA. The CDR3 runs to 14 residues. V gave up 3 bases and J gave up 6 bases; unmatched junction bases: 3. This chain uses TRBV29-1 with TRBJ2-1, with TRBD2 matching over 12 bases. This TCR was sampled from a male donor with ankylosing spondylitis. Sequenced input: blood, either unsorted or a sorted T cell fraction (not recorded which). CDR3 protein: CSVDRLAGVNEQFF. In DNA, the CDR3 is TGCAGCGTTGATAGACTAGCGGGAGTCAATGAGCAGTTCTTC.